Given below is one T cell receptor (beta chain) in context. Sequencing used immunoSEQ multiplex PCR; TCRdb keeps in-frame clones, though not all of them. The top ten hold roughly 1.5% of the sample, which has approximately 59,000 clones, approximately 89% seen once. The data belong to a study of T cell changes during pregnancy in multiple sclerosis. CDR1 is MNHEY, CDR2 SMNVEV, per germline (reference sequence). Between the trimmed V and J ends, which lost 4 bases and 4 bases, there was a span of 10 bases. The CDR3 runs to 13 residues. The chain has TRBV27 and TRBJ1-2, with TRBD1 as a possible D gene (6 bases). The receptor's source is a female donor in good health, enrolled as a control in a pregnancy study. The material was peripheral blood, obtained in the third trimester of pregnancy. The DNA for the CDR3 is TGTGCCAGCAGTTCCACGACAGGCTATGGCTACACCTTC. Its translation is CASSSTTGYGYTF.